The TCR beta chain described here comes from a study of cytomegalovirus exposure and HLA in healthy donors. Study-level results: Most TCR sequences were uncommon, yet certain public TCRs appeared in many donors. 164 TCR beta chains were listed as cytomegalovirus-associated. In the approximately 130 validation repertoires, 85% to 95% of cluster scores exceeded 0, per a later analysis.

Separation from the roughly 670-subject first cohort characterized the approximately 130-subject validation cohort, to which the donors belonged. Here immunoSEQ multiplex PCR was the method, and the copy in TCRdb shows in-frame clones only, minus some. The sample lists some 140,000 clones, 82% occurring once. On this clone itself: Its specificity is not known.

Germline-derived CDR1 and CDR2 are SNHLY and FYNNEI. V lost 5 bases to trimming and J lost 8 bases; unmatched junction nucleotides: 12. This CDR3 is 16 amino acids long. The chain joins TRBV2 to TRBJ1-3; TRBD1 matches at 10 bases. The receptor comes from a man aged 25 to 40 in good health and CMV-seropositive. Sequencing was performed on PBMCs. The CDR3 bases are TGTGCCAGCAGTACACGTACCGGGACAGGGGTACACACCATATATTTT. Its protein product is CASSTRTGTGVHTIYF. The full variable domain, its missing parts supplied by reference TRBV2 and TRBJ1-3, is EPEVTQTPSHQVTQMGQEVILRCVPISNHLYFYWYRQILGQKVEFLVSFYNNEISEKSEIFDDQFSVERPDGSNFTLKIRSTKLEDSAMYFCASSTRTGTGVHTIYFGEGSWLTVV.